The 30 T cell receptor beta chains listed next were all sequenced from one sample in a study of blood T cells in healthy people across ages. Using a J-beta primer mix together with a sample-barcoded 5' primer, a second PCR was run for roughly 6 to 12 cycles. MiXCR, applied by TCRdb to the 5' RACE reads, yields one record per CDR3 protein. The sample consists of 550,000 to 600,000 distinct CDR3 sequences, roughly a quarter of them appearing once. Material: blood. These receptor sequences come from a woman between 65 and 79 years old in good health.

V and J are TRBV15 and TRBJ1-6, with D possibly being TRBD1 (5 bases). Trimming removed 2 bases at V and 0 bases at J, with 5 bases between. The CDR3 loop spans 15 amino acids. CDR1 is LNHNV and CDR2 is YYDKDF in the germline V gene (reference sequence). The CDR3 reads CATSRQGSYNSPLHF. The CDR3 DNA reads as TGTGCCACCAGCAGACAGGGCTCCTATAATTCACCCCTCCACTTT.

This clonotype came up a few times. V gene TRBV7-2 combines with J gene TRBJ2-5; TRBD1 might be the D (5 bases). V lost 1 base and J lost 5, with 11 bases in between. This CDR3 comprises 14 residues. CDR1 is SGHTA and CDR2 is FQGNSA in the germline V gene. The chain's CDR3 is CASSLGIAGETQYF. In DNA, the CDR3 is TGTGCCAGCAGCTTAGGGATAGCAGGGGAGACCCAGTACTTC.

The J gene is TRBJ1-1, the V gene TRBV18, with D possibly TRBD1 on 6 matching bases. This CDR3 has 14 residues. Germline V CDR1 and CDR2: KGHSH, LQKENI. The ends were cut back, 8 bases at V and 2 bases at J, with 15 bases in the middle. The CDR3 bases are TGTGCCAGCAGAAAAGGGGGGTCAAACACTGAAGCTTTCTTT. This gives the protein CASRKGGSNTEAFF.

This clonotype has at least ten counts. This chain uses TRBV6-6 with TRBJ1-5, with TRBD1 identical over 8 bases. Germline V gene sequence: CDR1 MNHNY, CDR2 SVGAGI (reference sequence). The CDR3 is made up of 17 amino acids. V lost 5 bases to trimming and J lost 4 bases; unmatched junction nucleotides: 13. The CDR3 DNA reads as TGTGCCAGCAGTAACCCACAGGGGGTTGGCTTAAATCAGCCCCAGCATTTT. It is translated as CASSNPQGVGLNQPQHF.

This chain uses TRBV20-1 with TRBJ2-2; 11 nucleotides line up with TRBD2. Germline values: CDR1 DFQATT, CDR2 SNEGSKA (reference sequence). The CDR3 sequence is 16 residues long. The ends lost 5 bases at V and 8 bases at J; junction bases unmatched: 13. The CDR3 protein is CSAYSLSGGAWGELFF. Written as DNA, the CDR3 is TGCAGTGCTTATTCCCTTAGCGGGGGGGCCTGGGGGGAGCTGTTTTTT.

Only a few counts were recorded for this clonotype. In nucleotides, the CDR3 is TGTGCCAGCAGCGTGGCACCCCACAATGAGCAGTTCTTC. Protein sequence: CASSVAPHNEQFF. This chain uses TRBV9 with TRBJ2-1; D gene unclear. Trimming pared 2 bases from V and 5 bases from J, leaving 8 bases between. In germline, CDR1 is SGDLS, CDR2 YYNGEE. This CDR3 comprises 13 residues.

This clonotype was counted between two and nine times. The V call is TRBV7-2, the J call TRBJ2-1; TRBD1 aligns across 7 bases. The J call may be wrong; the DNA end is better matched by TRBJ2-5. Germline values: CDR1 SGHTA, CDR2 FQGNSA. This CDR3 contains 13 residues. CDR3 nucleotides: TGTGCCAGCAGCAACGACAGGGTTGAGACCCAGTACTTC. It translates to CASSNDRVETQYF.

Turning to this clonotype: It is likely a read error, because the conserved phenylalanine at the end of the CDR3 is missing. The chain carries TRBV4-1 and TRBJ2-3, with D unclear. The CDR3 loop spans 15 amino acids. V was shortened by 4 bases and J by 2 bases, with 13 bases between the two germline ends. Germline V CDR1 and CDR2: MGHRA, YSYEKL. CDR3 DNA sequence: TGCGCCAGCAGCCTTCTTAGTCGGAACACAGATACGCAGTATCTT. This sequence encodes CASSLLSRNTDTQYL.

This clonotype was seen more than once but under ten times. This chain joins TRBV5-6 and TRBJ2-1, with 10 bases aligning to TRBD2. This CDR3 comprises 15 residues. Germline values: CDR1 SGHDT, CDR2 YYEEEE. The trim removed 4 bases at V and 2 bases at J, leaving 3 bases unmatched. CDR3: CASSNGLAAYNEQFF. The DNA for the CDR3 is TGTGCCAGCAGCAACGGACTAGCGGCCTACAATGAGCAGTTCTTC. Complete variable domain (other parts from reference TRBV5-6 and TRBJ2-1): DAGVTQSPTHLIKTRGQQVTLRCSPKSGHDTVSWYQQALGQGPQFIFQYYEEEERQRGNFPDRFSGHQFPNYSSELNVNALLLGDSALYLCASSNGLAAYNEQFFGPGTRLTVL.

This clonotype showed up just a few times. In nucleotides, the CDR3 is TGTGCCAGCAGCCAAGTCGGACAGGGGTCGAGTGAAAAACTGTTTTTT. This sequence encodes CASSQVGQGSSEKLFF. The genes are TRBV4-2 and TRBJ1-4, with 9 bases identical to TRBD1. J gave up 7 bases and V 1 base, and 7 bases lay outside the gene matches. Germline V lookup: CDR1 LGHNA, CDR2 YNFKEQ. The CDR3 is 16 amino acids.

The sample holds a few counts of this clonotype. The chain has TRBV7-6 and TRBJ2-2; a possible D gene is TRBD1 (6 bases). This CDR3 contains 13 residues. Trimming cost V 4 bases and J 6 bases, with 9 bases left between them. Germline-derived CDR1 and CDR2 are SGHVS and FNYEAQ. The CDR3 bases are TGTGCCAGCAGCTACAACAGGGCCGGGGAGCTGTTTTTT. Its protein product is CASSYNRAGELFF.

The chain employs TRBV11-2 and TRBJ2-5, with TRBD1 matching 9 bases. The J call may be mistaken, given a closer DNA end match to TRBJ2-7. This CDR3 comprises 20 residues. Germline lookup yields CDR1 SGHAT and CDR2 FQNNGV. The CDR3: CASSPGQGWGIAEDPYEQYF. In DNA, the CDR3 is TGTGCCAGCAGCCCGGGACAGGGATGGGGTATCGCCGAGGACCCCTACGAGCAGTACTTC.

There are a few counts of this clonotype. The gene calls are TRBV6-5 and TRBJ1-2; a possible D gene is TRBD1 (5 bases). The CDR3 contains 16 residues. Germline assignment: CDR1 MNHEY and CDR2 SVGAGI. Trimming took 6 bases from V and 4 from J, leaving 21 bases between them. Written as DNA, the CDR3 is TGTGCCAGCAGAGTTAGAGGGGCGGGGGGAGGCTATGGCTACACCTTC. It translates to CASRVRGAGGGYGYTF.

The V gene is TRBV5-1, the J gene TRBJ2-5, with 8 nucleotides matching TRBD2. Germline-derived CDR1 and CDR2 are SGHRS and YFSETQ. The CDR3 contains 14 residues. V shed 1 base, J shed 5 bases, and the junction held 4 bases outside the gene matches. This CDR3 reads CASSLLTSVETQYF. The CDR3 DNA is TGCGCCAGCAGCTTGTTGACTAGCGTGGAGACCCAGTACTTC.

The V gene is TRBV20-1, the J gene TRBJ2-6; 7 nucleotides line up with TRBD1. The germline gives CDR1 DFQATT, CDR2 SNEGSKA (reference sequence). The ends lost 1 base at V and 2 bases at J; junction bases unmatched: 2. The CDR3 sequence is 15 residues long. The CDR3 region has the DNA TGCAGTGCTAGAGCCACAGGGGCTGGGGCCAACGTCCTGACTTTC. Translated, it gives CSARATGAGANVLTF.

The rearrangement joins TRBV7-8 to TRBJ1-3, with 10 bases identical to TRBD1. Looked up from germline, CDR1 is SGHVS and CDR2 is FQNEAQ. The CDR3 is 15 amino acids. V was pared by 6 bases and J by 3 bases, with 5 bases of the junction left unmatched. In DNA form, the CDR3 reads TGTGCCAGCAGGAGGACAGGGGGATATGGAAACACCATATATTTT. This encodes CASRRTGGYGNTIYF.

The rearrangement links TRBV6-5 to TRBJ1-2; D unclear. The CDR3 contains 12 residues. V lost 2 bases and J 4 bases, leaving 5 bases between the germline ends. Germline assignment: CDR1 MNHEY and CDR2 SVGAGI. CDR3 in amino acids: CASSYKGYGYTF. CDR3 sequence (DNA): TGTGCCAGCAGTTACAAGGGCTATGGCTACACCTTC.

This chain joins TRBV6-2 or TRBV6-3 and TRBJ2-3; 7 bases are shared with TRBD2. With V trimmed by 6 bases and J by 2 bases, 5 bases remained unmatched. The CDR3 has 14 residues. Germline CDR1 and CDR2: MNHEY and SVGEGT. The chain's CDR3 is CASRAGLVTDTQYF. CDR3 DNA sequence: TGTGCCAGCAGAGCGGGGCTTGTCACAGATACGCAGTATTTT.

This chain uses TRBV4-2 with TRBJ1-1; D may be TRBD1 (5 bases). The CDR3 is 13 residues long. With 1 base removed from V and 11 bases from J, the gap between germline ends came to 14 bases. Germline loops: CDR1 LGHNA, CDR2 YNFKEQ. The CDR3 region is CASSQVGPGTAFF. The DNA for the CDR3 is TGTGCCAGCAGCCAAGTGGGCCCAGGGACGGCTTTCTTT.

The V gene is TRBV10-3, the J gene TRBJ2-7; TRBD1 or TRBD2 may be the D gene (6 bases each). The CDR3 length is 15 residues. CDR1 is ENHRY, CDR2 SYGVKD, per germline. V was trimmed by 2 bases and J by 0 bases, leaving 11 bases between them. Here the CDR3 DNA reads TGTGCCATCAGTGAGAGAGGGGGGTACTCCTACGAGCAGTACTTC. Its protein product is CAISERGGYSYEQYF.

The chain joins TRBV20-1 to TRBJ2-5; D may correspond to TRBD1 or TRBD2 (6 bases each). The V and J ends lost 1 base and 2 bases respectively, with 11 bases between them. The CDR3 runs 14 residues. Germline-derived CDR1 and CDR2 are DFQATT and SNEGSKA (reference sequence). The CDR3 region is CSARGGAGQETQYF. The CDR3 DNA reads TGCAGTGCTAGAGGGGGGGCTGGGCAAGAGACCCAGTACTTC.

This clonotype was seen a handful of times. CDR3 nucleotide sequence: TGCGCCAGCAGCCGGCGGGAATACAATGAGCAGTTCTTC. As protein: CASSRREYNEQFF. The chain combines TRBV5-1 with TRBJ2-1; D possibly corresponds to TRBD2 (6 bases). The V gene lost 4 bases and the J gene lost 4 bases, with 9 bases spanning the gap. This CDR3 has 13 amino acids. Germline loops: CDR1 SGHRS, CDR2 YFSETQ.

The chain carries TRBV7-2 and TRBJ1-5, with 8 positions matching TRBD1. Germline V gene data show CDR1 as SGHTA and CDR2 as FQGNSA. The CDR3 consists of 15 residues. V dropped 6 bases and J dropped 7; count of bases not matched to a gene: 11. CDR3 amino acids: CASSLDWGQAQPQHF. In nucleotides, the CDR3 is TGTGCCAGCAGTCTAGACTGGGGACAGGCCCAGCCCCAGCATTTT.

In this sample, this clonotype turned up a few times. The CDR3 protein is CASSARAGTGREKLFF. CDR3 DNA sequence: TGTGCCAGCAGCGCCCGCGCCGGGACAGGGCGTGAAAAACTGTTTTTT. The chain is built from TRBV21-1 and TRBJ1-4; the table calls TRBD1, which could not be checked here. TRBV21-1 is designated a pseudogene. The CDR3 is made up of 16 amino acids.

V and J are TRBV20-1 and TRBJ2-5; weak D call: TRBD1 (7 bases). CDR3 length: 13 amino acids. Germline lookup yields CDR1 DFQATT and CDR2 SNEGSKA (reference sequence). The ends were cut back, 3 bases at V and 10 bases at J, with 18 bases in the middle. CDR3 sequence (DNA): TGCAGTGCTAGGAGGGGGGCAGGGGGTAGCCAGTACTTC. This codes for CSARRGAGGSQYF.

The chain uses TRBV3-1 and TRBJ1-2; D is unclear. Germline V CDR1 and CDR2: LGHDT, YNNKEL (reference sequence). This CDR3 comprises 14 residues. V gave up 1 base and J gave up 4 bases, with 10 bases separating them. CDR3 residues: CASSQGKGSYGYTF. The DNA of the CDR3 is TGTGCCAGCAGCCAAGGGAAAGGGAGCTATGGCTACACCTTC. The entire variable domain, with the rest obtained from reference TRBV3-1 and TRBJ1-2, is as follows: DTAVSQTPKYLVTQMGNDKSIKCEQNLGHDTMYWYKQDSKKFLKIMFSYNNKELIINETVPNRFSPKSPDKAHLNLHINSLELGDSAVYFCASSQGKGSYGYTFGSGTRLTVV.

This clonotype showed up just a few times. This chain joins TRBV7-8 and TRBJ2-6, with 7 nucleotides matching TRBD2. Losses at the gene ends were 1 base for V and 2 bases for J; bases not matched to a gene: 2. From germline, CDR1 is SGHVS and CDR2 FQNEAQ. The CDR3 consists of 16 residues. This CDR3 is CASSLVAGAGANVLTF. CDR3 coding DNA: TGTGCCAGCAGCTTAGTGGCGGGAGCTGGGGCCAACGTCCTGACTTTC. The full variable domain, completed using reference TRBV7-8 and TRBJ2-6, is GAGVSQSPRYKVAKRGQDVALRCDPISGHVSLFWYQQALGQGPEFLTYFQNEAQLDKSGLPSDRFFAERPEGSVSTLKIQRTQQEDSAVYLCASSLVAGAGANVLTFGAGSRLTVL.

This chain links TRBV29-1 with TRBJ2-1; weak D call: TRBD1 (5 bases). The CDR3 is 14 residues long. Germline V CDR1 and CDR2: SQVTM, ANQGSEA. V was pared by 2 bases and J by 0 bases, with 8 bases between. The CDR3 bases are TGCAGCGTTGAAAGCAGGGTCTCCTACAATGAGCAGTTCTTC. Translated: CSVESRVSYNEQFF.

The chain combines TRBV4-3 with TRBJ2-2, with D perhaps being TRBD1 or TRBD2 (5 bases each). The CDR3 spans 15 residues. In germline, CDR1 is LGHNA, CDR2 YSLEER. Trimming stripped 0 bases from V and 5 bases from J, with 10 bases between. CDR3 sequence reads: CASSQESWGTGELFF. For the CDR3, the DNA is TGCGCCAGCAGCCAAGAATCATGGGGGACCGGGGAGCTGTTTTTT.

This clonotype was counted a few times. The rearrangement joins TRBV2 to TRBJ2-1; 7 bases are shared with TRBD1. Losses at the gene ends were 2 bases for V and 5 bases for J; bases not matched to a gene: 6. This CDR3 is 15 amino acids long. The germline V gene has CDR1 SNHLY and CDR2 FYNNEI. CDR3 sequence: CASSETRGPHNEQFF. The CDR3 nucleotides read TGTGCCAGCAGTGAAACGAGGGGGCCCCACAATGAGCAGTTCTTC.